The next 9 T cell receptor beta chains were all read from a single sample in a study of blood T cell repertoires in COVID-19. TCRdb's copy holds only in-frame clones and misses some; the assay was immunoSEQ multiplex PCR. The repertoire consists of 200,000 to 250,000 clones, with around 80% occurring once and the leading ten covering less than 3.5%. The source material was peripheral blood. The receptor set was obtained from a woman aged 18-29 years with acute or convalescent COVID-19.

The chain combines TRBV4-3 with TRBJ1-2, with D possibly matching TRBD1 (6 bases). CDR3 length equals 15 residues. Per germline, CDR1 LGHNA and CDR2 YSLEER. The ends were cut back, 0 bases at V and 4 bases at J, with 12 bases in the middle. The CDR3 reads CASSQEIRDTYGYTF. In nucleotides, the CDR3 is TGCGCCAGCAGCCAAGAAATCCGGGACACCTATGGCTACACCTTC.

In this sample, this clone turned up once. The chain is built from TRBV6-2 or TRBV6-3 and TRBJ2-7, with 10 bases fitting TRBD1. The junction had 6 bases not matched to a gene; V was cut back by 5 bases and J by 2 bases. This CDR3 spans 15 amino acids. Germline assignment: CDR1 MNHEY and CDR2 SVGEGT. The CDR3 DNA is TGTGCCAGCAGTATACGGGACAGGGGAACCTACGAGCAGTACTTC. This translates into CASSIRDRGTYEQYF.

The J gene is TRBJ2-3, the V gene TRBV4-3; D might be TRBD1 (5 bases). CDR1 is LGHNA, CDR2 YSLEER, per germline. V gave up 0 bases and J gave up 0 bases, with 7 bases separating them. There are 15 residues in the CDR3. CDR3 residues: CASSQDGASTDTQYF. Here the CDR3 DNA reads TGCGCCAGCAGCCAAGATGGGGCTAGCACAGATACGCAGTATTTT.

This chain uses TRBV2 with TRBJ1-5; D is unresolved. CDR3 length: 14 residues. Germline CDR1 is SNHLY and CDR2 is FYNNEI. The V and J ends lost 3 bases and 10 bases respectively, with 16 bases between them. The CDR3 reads CASSEVGVPDPQHF. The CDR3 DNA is TGTGCCAGCAGTGAGGTCGGGGTCCCGGATCCCCAGCATTTT.

CDR3 loop: CASSLGGWGLEGLEQFF. CDR3 sequence (DNA): TGTGCCAGCAGCTTAGGGGGTTGGGGACTAGAAGGTCTTGAGCAGTTCTTC. The chain is built from TRBV11-3 and TRBJ2-1; 8 nucleotides align to TRBD2. The length of the CDR3 is 17 residues. Per the germline V gene, CDR1 is SGHNT and CDR2 is YENEEA. The V gene end was trimmed by 1 base and the J gene end by 9 bases; junction bases not matched to a gene: 14. Together with reference TRBV11-3 and TRBJ2-1, the CDR3 gives the full variable domain: EAGVVQSPRYKIIEKKQPVAFWCNPISGHNTLYWYLQNLGQGPELLIRYENEEAVDDSQLPKDRFSAERLKGVDSTLKIQPAELGDSAVYLCASSLGGWGLEGLEQFFGPGTRLTVL.

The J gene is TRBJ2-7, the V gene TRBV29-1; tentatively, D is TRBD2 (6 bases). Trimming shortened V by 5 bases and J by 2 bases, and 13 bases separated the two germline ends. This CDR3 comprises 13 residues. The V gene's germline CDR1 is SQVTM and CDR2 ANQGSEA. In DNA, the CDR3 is TGCAGCGTTTCGGGCGGGAAAACCTACGAGCAGTACTTC. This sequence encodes CSVSGGKTYEQYF.

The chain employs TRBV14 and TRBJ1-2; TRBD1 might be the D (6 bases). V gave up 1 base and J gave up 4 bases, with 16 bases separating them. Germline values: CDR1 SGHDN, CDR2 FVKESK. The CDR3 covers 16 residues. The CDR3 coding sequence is TGTGCCAGCAGCCAAGGCGCCTCGGGGGGCAGCTATGGCTACACCTTC. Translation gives CASSQGASGGSYGYTF. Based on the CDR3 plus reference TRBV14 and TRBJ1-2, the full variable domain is EAGVTQFPSHSVIEKGQTVTLRCDPISGHDNLYWYRRVMGKEIKFLLHFVKESKQDESGMPNNRFLAERTGGTYSTLKVQPAELEDSGVYFCASSQGASGGSYGYTFGSGTRLTVV.

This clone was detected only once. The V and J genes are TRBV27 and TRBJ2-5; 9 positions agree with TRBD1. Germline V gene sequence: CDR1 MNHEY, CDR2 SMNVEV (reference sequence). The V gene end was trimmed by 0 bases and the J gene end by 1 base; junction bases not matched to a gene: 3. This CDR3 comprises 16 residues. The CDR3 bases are TGTGCCAGCAGTTTATCCCCGGGACAGGGCCAAGAGACCCAGTACTTC. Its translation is CASSLSPGQGQETQYF.

The CDR3, as DNA: TGTGCCAGCAGCCTGACTATATACAATGAGCAGTTCTTC. Amino acids: CASSLTIYNEQFF. This rearrangement joins TRBV7-9 to TRBJ2-1; TRBD2 is a possible D gene (5 bases). The CDR3 is 13 amino acids. From germline, CDR1 is SEHNR and CDR2 FQNEAQ (reference sequence). V was shortened by 5 bases and J by 4 bases, with 9 bases between the two germline ends.